The 22 T cell receptor beta chains presented below share a single source sample, sequenced in a study of blood T cells in healthy people across ages. With a J-beta primer mix and a sample-barcoded 5' primer, a second PCR ran 7 to 11 cycles. TCRdb analysed the 5' RACE reads with MiXCR anew, one entry per CDR3 protein. The sample carries roughly 1.5 million distinct CDR3 sequences, 40% to 45% recorded once. The material sequenced was blood. The receptors come from a woman younger than 35 in good health.

This clonotype was counted many times. V gene TRBV6-1 combines with J gene TRBJ1-5; D may be TRBD1 (6 bases). This CDR3 spans 14 amino acids. Germline V CDR1 and CDR2: MNHNS, SASEGT. Trimming took 10 bases from V and 2 from J, leaving 15 bases between them. CDR3 region: CATFLQGRNQPQHF. The CDR3 region has the DNA TGTGCCACCTTCCTGCAGGGGCGCAATCAGCCCCAGCATTTT.

This clonotype has more than one count but fewer than ten. The rearrangement joins TRBV5-1 to TRBJ1-6, with 10 bases identical to TRBD1. Germline CDR1 and CDR2: SGHRS and YFSETQ. The junction had 5 bases not matched to a gene; V was cut back by 4 bases and J by 7 bases. This CDR3 has 15 residues. CDR3 residues: CASSETGQGNSPLHF. The CDR3 nucleotides read TGCGCCAGCAGCGAAACGGGACAGGGGAATTCACCCCTCCACTTT.

The chain carries TRBV12-3 or TRBV12-4 and TRBJ2-1; 7 nucleotides match TRBD2. The V and J ends lost 8 bases and 3 bases, in that order; junction bases with no gene match: 4. The CDR3 is 13 residues long. The CDR3 spells CASGTGGYNEQFF. CDR3 DNA sequence: TGTGCCAGCGGTACGGGAGGCTACAATGAGCAGTTCTTC.

This sequence joins TRBV12-3 or TRBV12-4 and TRBJ2-2, with a possible D match to TRBD1 (5 bases). V was clipped by 3 bases and J by 6 bases, with 14 bases between them. This CDR3 has 15 residues. The CDR3, as DNA: TGTGCCAGCAGTTTCTTGGCAGGGCTCGCCGGGGAGCTGTTTTTT. It codes for CASSFLAGLAGELFF.

The chain has TRBV15 and TRBJ1-2; 9 bases are a match to TRBD1. Per the germline V gene, CDR1 is LNHNV and CDR2 is YYDKDF (reference sequence). The CDR3 totals 14 residues. The junction had 3 bases not matched to a gene; V was cut back by 1 base and J by 6 bases. This chain's CDR3 is CATSRGQGGNGYTF. Written as DNA, the CDR3 is TGTGCCACCAGCAGAGGACAGGGGGGGAATGGCTACACCTTC.

Only a few counts were recorded for this clonotype. A much larger clone differs by one base, so this may be a read error. The chain uses TRBV29-1 and TRBJ2-7; no clear D gene. The V end lost 4 bases, the J end lost 0 bases, and 1 base lay between the germline ends. In germline, CDR1 is SQVTM, CDR2 ANQGSEA. The CDR3 runs 10 residues. CDR3 bases: TGCAGCGTTGTCTCCTACGAGCAGTACTTC. Translation: CSVVSYEQYF.

As regards this clonotype: Relative to the germline gene, one junction end is altered; a read error may explain this. The chain combines TRBV2 with TRBJ2-7; D is possibly TRBD1 (5 bases). This CDR3 contains 13 residues. The germline V gene encodes CDR1 SNHLY and CDR2 FYNNEI. DNA for the CDR3: TGTGCCTGCAGTGGGCGCAGGGCCTACGAGCAGTACTTC. This gives the protein CACSGRRAYEQYF.

The chain couples TRBV29-1 to TRBJ1-2; a weak D match, TRBD1 (6 bases). The CDR3 runs 15 residues. Trimming cost V 6 bases and J 0 bases, with 17 bases left between them. Germline V gives CDR1 SQVTM, CDR2 ANQGSEA. The CDR3 nucleotides read TGCAGCGTAGCCTCAGGGGAAGTCGCTAACTATGGCTACACCTTC. Its protein product is CSVASGEVANYGYTF.

This sequence joins TRBV7-8 and TRBJ2-1; 8 bases agree with TRBD1. The V gene's germline CDR1 is SGHVS and CDR2 FQNEAQ. The CDR3 is made up of 15 amino acids. The trim removed 5 bases at V and 7 bases at J, leaving 10 bases unmatched. In nucleotides, the CDR3 is TGTGCCAGCAGCCTCCCCGGGACAGGCACTAATGAGCAGTTCTTC. The encoded protein is CASSLPGTGTNEQFF.

This chain uses TRBV27 with TRBJ2-7; 8 nucleotides match TRBD1. Germline trimming cut 7 bases from V and 1 base from J; bases unmatched to any gene: 6. The CDR3 is made up of 14 amino acids. Germline V gives CDR1 MNHEY, CDR2 SMNVEV (reference sequence). The CDR3 region has the DNA TGTGCCAGCAACGACAGGGGAGGTTCCTACGAGCAGTACTTC. As protein: CASNDRGGSYEQYF.

This chain joins TRBV7-9 and TRBJ2-3, with D maybe TRBD2 (6 bases). This CDR3 is built from 14 residues. V was shortened by 5 bases and J by 2 bases, with 11 bases between the two germline ends. Looked up from germline, CDR1 is SEHNR and CDR2 is FQNEAQ (reference sequence). CDR3 coding DNA: TGTGCCAGCAGCGCGGGAAGGGTCACAGATACGCAGTATTTT. Amino acid sequence: CASSAGRVTDTQYF.

This clonotype was counted a single time. CDR3 loop: CSARRRSMNTEAFF. As DNA, the CDR3 is TGCAGTGCTAGAAGGCGGAGCATGAACACTGAAGCTTTCTTT. The chain links TRBV20-1 to TRBJ1-1; D is unclear. Germline values: CDR1 DFQATT, CDR2 SNEGSKA (reference sequence). The CDR3 totals 14 residues. V was cut by 2 bases and J by 0 bases, with 10 bases left in between.

V gene TRBV4-3 combines with J gene TRBJ1-1; D is unclear. This CDR3 is built from 13 residues. Germline CDR1 and CDR2: LGHNA and YSLEER. Trimming left V 3 bases short and J 6 bases short, with 11 bases between. This CDR3 reads CASSQESGAEAFF. CDR3 bases: TGCGCCAGCAGCCAGGAGTCAGGTGCTGAAGCTTTCTTT.

CDR3 in DNA: TGTGCCAGCAGGTCCTTAGCGAGCGGGAGTAATAGCAATGAGCAGTTCTTC. It codes for CASRSLASGSNSNEQFF. The gene calls are TRBV11-2 and TRBJ2-1; the match to TRBD2 covers 8 bases. The CDR3 sequence is 17 residues long. V gave up 6 bases and J gave up 6 bases; unmatched junction bases: 16. CDR1 and CDR2 from the germline V gene are SGHAT and FQNNGV.

The rearrangement uses TRBV20-1 and TRBJ2-7, with D perhaps matching TRBD1 (6 bases). The CDR3 is 13 residues long. Germline V lookup: CDR1 DFQATT, CDR2 SNEGSKA (reference sequence). Trimming shortened V by 1 base and J by 3 bases, and 10 bases separated the two germline ends. CDR3 loop: CSARGWTVYEQYF. CDR3 DNA sequence: TGCAGTGCTAGAGGCTGGACAGTCTACGAGCAGTACTTC.

The genes are TRBV9 and TRBJ2-5, with D tentatively TRBD1 (5 bases). Deletions cut 4 bases from V and 1 base from J, with 14 bases between. The CDR3 has 15 amino acids. Germline V gives CDR1 SGDLS, CDR2 YYNGEE. The CDR3 coding sequence is TGTGCCAGCAGCCACCTATCAGGGCCCCAAGAGACCCAGTACTTC. It is translated as CASSHLSGPQETQYF.

The chain employs TRBV4-3 and TRBJ2-1, with 7 bases matching TRBD2. CDR3 length: 14 residues. Looked up from germline, CDR1 is LGHNA and CDR2 is YSLEER. Losses at the gene ends were 4 bases for V and 6 bases for J; bases not matched to a gene: 6. As DNA, the CDR3 is TGCGCCAGCAGCCGGGGACTACTTCTCAATGAGCAGTTCTTC. It translates to CASSRGLLLNEQFF.

This clonotype was observed a few times. J is TRBJ1-4 and V is TRBV10-3, with D perhaps TRBD1 (5 bases). This CDR3 is 13 amino acids long. The V end lost 4 bases, the J end lost 3 bases, and 6 bases lay between the germline ends. Germline V gene sequence: CDR1 ENHRY, CDR2 SYGVKD. The CDR3 DNA sequence: TGTGCCATCAGTGTAGGGGCTAATGAAAAACTGTTTTTT. Translated: CAISVGANEKLFF.

This clonotype was recorded a few times. A read error may explain this, as a much larger clone is one base away. The gene calls are TRBV20-1 and TRBJ1-2; D perhaps matches TRBD1 (5 bases). The CDR3 extends over 10 amino acids. Per the germline V gene, CDR1 is DFQATT and CDR2 is SNEGSKA (reference sequence). CDR3 amino acids: CSPGRPGYTF. In DNA form, the CDR3 reads TGCAGCCCAGGGCGCCCTGGCTACACCTTC.

This clonotype occurred once. CDR3 in DNA: TGTGCCAGCAGCTTGGCTCTCCAAAGGGATGAGCAGTTCTTC. Translation gives CASSLALQRDEQFF. The J gene is TRBJ2-1, the V gene TRBV5-6; D uncertain. V lost 0 bases to trimming and J lost 8 bases, with 12 bases between them. This CDR3 spans 14 amino acids. CDR1 is SGHDT and CDR2 is YYEEEE in the germline V gene.

Only a few counts were recorded for this clonotype. The rearrangement joins TRBV3-1 to TRBJ2-1; D not resolved. Germline V gene sequence: CDR1 LGHDT, CDR2 YNNKEL (reference sequence). This CDR3 has 13 residues. V was shortened by 5 bases and J by 6 bases, with 11 bases between the two germline ends. The CDR3, as DNA: TGTGCCAGCAGCACAAGGCCAATCAATGAGCAGTTCTTC. As protein: CASSTRPINEQFF.

V usage is TRBV27 and J usage is TRBJ2-1, with TRBD1 identical over 12 bases. Germline V gene sequence: CDR1 MNHEY, CDR2 SMNVEV (reference sequence). The CDR3 loop spans 16 amino acids. Germline trimming cut 6 bases from V and 3 bases from J; bases unmatched to any gene: 6. CDR3 region: CASRGTGGDLYNEQFF. CDR3 DNA sequence: TGTGCCAGCAGGGGGACAGGGGGCGACCTCTACAATGAGCAGTTCTTC.